The sample holds a few counts of the clone carrying this TCR beta chain. Its target is unknown. CDR3 length equals 14 residues. V was clipped by 2 bases and J by 5 bases; unmatched bases: 6. CDR1 GTSNPN and CDR2 SVGIG come from the germline V gene (reference sequence). The data were obtained in a study of beta chain features in type 1 diabetes. Findings of the study overall: For type 1 diabetes patients, VDJ junctions showed fewer insertions and more deletions. All four CD4+ subsets of Type 1 diabetes patients contained TCRB CDR3s that were moderately but significantly shorter.

Investigators reverse transcribed all isolated RNA, so they sequenced expressed TCRB transcripts. Sequencing was performed with immunoSEQ multiplex PCR; in TCRdb, only in-frame clones are kept and a portion is missing. The repertoire has about 340,000 clones, roughly 14% of them found once; the top ten carry 0.015%. Sort purity for all populations was recorded as exceeding 98%. The chain carries TRBV30 and TRBJ1-1, with 9 bases aligning to TRBD1. Material: naive CD4+ T cells from blood. This receptor was obtained from a woman aged 18-29 years with type 1 diabetes. CDR3 bases: TGTGCCTGGAGTAATAACAGGGGGCGGACTGAAGCTTTCTTT. This sequence encodes CAWSNNRGRTEAFF.